This TCR beta chain was sequenced during a study of shared clonotypes between healthy human individuals. Looking at the study overall: Each donor contributed plates that comprised three CD4 naive, three CD4 memory, two CD8 naive and one CD8 memory. Findings and caveats of the study: Some naive CD4 clonotypes, approximately 4.5%, turned up in common across a handful of donors.

The run depth of the assay was deep. TCRdb's table, derived via immunoSEQ multiplex PCR, lists solely in-frame clones and lacks some. The sample yields some 1,400,000 clones, roughly 96% seen once. The CDR3 is 19 residues long. Per the germline V gene, CDR1 is MDHEN and CDR2 is SYDVKM. The V gene end was trimmed by 4 bases and the J gene end by 2 bases; junction bases not matched to a gene: 10. To note about this clone: What it binds is not known.

What was sequenced was naive CD4+ T cells sorted from blood. The subset here: CD45RA+ positively selected. The chain has TRBV28 and TRBJ2-4; 14 bases are shared with TRBD2. This clonotype was sampled from a man aged 25 to 40 in good health. The CDR3 loop is CASSSRLAGGPATKNIQYF. Here the CDR3 DNA reads TGTGCCAGCAGTTCCCGACTAGCGGGAGGGCCGGCGACCAAAAACATTCAGTACTTC.